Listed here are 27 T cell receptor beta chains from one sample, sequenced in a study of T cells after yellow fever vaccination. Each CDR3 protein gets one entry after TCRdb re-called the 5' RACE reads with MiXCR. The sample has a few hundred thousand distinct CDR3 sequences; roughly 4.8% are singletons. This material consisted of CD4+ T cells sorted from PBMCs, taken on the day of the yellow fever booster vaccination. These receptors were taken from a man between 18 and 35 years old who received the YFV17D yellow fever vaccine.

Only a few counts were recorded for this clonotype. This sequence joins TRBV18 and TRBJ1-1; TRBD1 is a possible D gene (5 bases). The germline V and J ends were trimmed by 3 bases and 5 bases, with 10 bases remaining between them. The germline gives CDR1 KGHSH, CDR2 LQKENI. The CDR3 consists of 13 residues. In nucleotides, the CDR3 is TGTGCCAGCTCACCCGGGGGTAGAACTGAAGCTTTCTTT. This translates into CASSPGGRTEAFF.

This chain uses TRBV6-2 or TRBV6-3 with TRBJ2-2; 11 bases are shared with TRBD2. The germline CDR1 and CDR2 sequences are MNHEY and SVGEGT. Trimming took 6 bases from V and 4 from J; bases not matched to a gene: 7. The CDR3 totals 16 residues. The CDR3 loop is CASRALAGDPTGELFF. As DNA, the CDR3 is TGTGCCAGCAGGGCACTAGCGGGGGACCCCACCGGGGAGCTGTTTTTT.

This CDR3 reads CASSTRPHRAEAFF. CDR3 nucleotides: TGTGCCAGCAGCACCCGCCCGCACAGGGCTGAAGCTTTCTTT. The gene calls are TRBV5-8 and TRBJ1-1; tentative D call: TRBD1 (6 bases). This CDR3 comprises 14 residues. Germline values: CDR1 SGHTS, CDR2 YDEGEE. V was shortened by 4 bases and J by 6 bases, with 16 bases between the two germline ends.

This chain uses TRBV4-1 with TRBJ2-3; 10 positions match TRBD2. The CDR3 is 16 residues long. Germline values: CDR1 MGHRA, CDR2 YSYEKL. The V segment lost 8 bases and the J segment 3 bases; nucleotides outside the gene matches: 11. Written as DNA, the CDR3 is TGCGCCAGCTCCGGGGCTAGCGGGGGTTATACAGATACGCAGTATTTT. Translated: CASSGASGGYTDTQYF.

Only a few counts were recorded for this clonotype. The CDR3: CASSLQQAIETQYF. CDR3 nucleotide sequence: TGCGCCAGCAGCTTGCAACAGGCGATAGAGACCCAGTACTTC. This chain links TRBV5-1 with TRBJ2-5; TRBD1 might be the D (5 bases). Trimming removed 1 base at V and 4 bases at J, with 11 bases between. CDR1 is SGHRS and CDR2 is YFSETQ in the germline V gene. The CDR3 is 14 residues long.

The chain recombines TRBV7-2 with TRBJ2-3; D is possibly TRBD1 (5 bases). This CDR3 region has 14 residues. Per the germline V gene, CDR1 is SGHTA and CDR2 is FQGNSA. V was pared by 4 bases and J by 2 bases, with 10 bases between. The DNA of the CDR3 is TGTGCCAGCAGCTCTCAGACAGCCACAGATACGCAGTATTTT. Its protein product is CASSSQTATDTQYF.

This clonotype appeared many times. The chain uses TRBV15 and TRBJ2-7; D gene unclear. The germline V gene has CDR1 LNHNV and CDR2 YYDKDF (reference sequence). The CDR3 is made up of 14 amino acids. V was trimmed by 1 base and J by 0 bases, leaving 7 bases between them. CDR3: CATSRGFSSYEQYF. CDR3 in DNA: TGTGCCACCAGCAGAGGATTTAGCTCCTACGAGCAGTACTTC.

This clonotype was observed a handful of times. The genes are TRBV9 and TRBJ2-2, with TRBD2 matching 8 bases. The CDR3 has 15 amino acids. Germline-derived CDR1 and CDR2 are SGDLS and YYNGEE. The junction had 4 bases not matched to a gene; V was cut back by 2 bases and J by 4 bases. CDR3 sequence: CASSVGGRSTGELFF. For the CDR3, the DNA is TGTGCCAGCAGCGTGGGCGGGAGGTCCACCGGGGAGCTGTTTTTT. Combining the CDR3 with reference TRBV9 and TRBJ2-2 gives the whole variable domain DSGVTQTPKHLITATGQRVTLRCSPRSGDLSVYWYQQSLDQGLQFLIQYYNGEERAKGNILERFSAQQFPDLHSELNLSSLELGDSALYFCASSVGGRSTGELFFGEGSRLTVL.

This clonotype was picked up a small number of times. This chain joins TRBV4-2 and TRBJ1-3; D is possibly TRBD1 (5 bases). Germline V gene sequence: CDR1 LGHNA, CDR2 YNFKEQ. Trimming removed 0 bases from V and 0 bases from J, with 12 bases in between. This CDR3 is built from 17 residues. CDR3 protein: CASSQDRQGSSGNTIYF. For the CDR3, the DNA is TGTGCCAGCAGCCAAGACCGTCAGGGAAGCTCTGGAAACACCATATATTTT.

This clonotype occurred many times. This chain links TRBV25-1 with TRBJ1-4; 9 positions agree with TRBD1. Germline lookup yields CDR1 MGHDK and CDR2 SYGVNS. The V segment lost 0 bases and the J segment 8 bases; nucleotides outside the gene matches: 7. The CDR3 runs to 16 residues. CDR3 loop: CASSEYDWTGVEKLFF. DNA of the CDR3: TGTGCCAGCAGTGAATATGATTGGACAGGGGTCGAAAAACTGTTTTTT.

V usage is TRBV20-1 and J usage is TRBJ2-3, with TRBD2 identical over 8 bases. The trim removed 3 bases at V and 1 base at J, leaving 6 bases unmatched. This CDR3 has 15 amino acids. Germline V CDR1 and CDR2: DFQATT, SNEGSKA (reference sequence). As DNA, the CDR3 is TGCAGTGCTAGGGCCCTAGCGGGCGGCACAGATACGCAGTATTTT. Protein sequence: CSARALAGGTDTQYF.

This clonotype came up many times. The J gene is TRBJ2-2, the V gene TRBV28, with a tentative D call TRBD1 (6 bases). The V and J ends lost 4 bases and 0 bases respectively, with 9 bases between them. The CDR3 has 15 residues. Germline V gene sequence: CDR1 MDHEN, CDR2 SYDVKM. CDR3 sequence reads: CASSSPGANTGELFF. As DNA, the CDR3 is TGTGCCAGCAGTTCGCCAGGGGCGAACACCGGGGAGCTGTTTTTT.

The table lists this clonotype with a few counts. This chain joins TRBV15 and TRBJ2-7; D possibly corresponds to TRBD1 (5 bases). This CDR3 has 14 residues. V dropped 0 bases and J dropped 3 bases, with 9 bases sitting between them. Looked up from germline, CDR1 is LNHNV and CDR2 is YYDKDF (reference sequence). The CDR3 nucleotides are TGTGCCACCAGCAGAGATTACCAGGGCTACGAGCAGTACGTC. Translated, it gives CATSRDYQGYEQYV.

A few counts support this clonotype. CDR3 sequence reads: CASRGPGQDYGYTF. CDR3 DNA: TGTGCCAGCAGGGGGCCGGGACAGGACTATGGCTACACCTTC. The chain is built from TRBV2 and TRBJ1-2; TRBD1 matches 8 bases. The CDR3 loop spans 14 amino acids. Germline CDR1 is SNHLY and CDR2 is FYNNEI. V gave up 6 bases and J gave up 3 bases; unmatched junction bases: 6.

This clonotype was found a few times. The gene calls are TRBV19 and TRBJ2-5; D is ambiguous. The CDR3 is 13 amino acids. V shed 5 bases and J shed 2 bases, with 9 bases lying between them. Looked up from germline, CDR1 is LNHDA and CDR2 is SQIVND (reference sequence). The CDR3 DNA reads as TGTGCCAGTAGTTTGCCGAAACAAGAGACCCAGTACTTC. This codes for CASSLPKQETQYF. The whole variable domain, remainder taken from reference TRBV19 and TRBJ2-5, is DGGITQSPKYLFRKEGQNVTLSCEQNLNHDAMYWYRQDPGQGLRLIYYSQIVNDFQKGDIAEGYSVSREKKESFPLTVTSAQKNPTAFYLCASSLPKQETQYFGPGTRLLVL.

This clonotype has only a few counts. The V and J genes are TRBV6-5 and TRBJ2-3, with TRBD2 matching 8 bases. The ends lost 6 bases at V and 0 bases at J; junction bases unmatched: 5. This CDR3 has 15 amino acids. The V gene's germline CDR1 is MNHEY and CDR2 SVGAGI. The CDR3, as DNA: TGTGCCAGCAGCCAAGCGGGGGACAGCACAGATACGCAGTATTTT. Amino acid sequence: CASSQAGDSTDTQYF.

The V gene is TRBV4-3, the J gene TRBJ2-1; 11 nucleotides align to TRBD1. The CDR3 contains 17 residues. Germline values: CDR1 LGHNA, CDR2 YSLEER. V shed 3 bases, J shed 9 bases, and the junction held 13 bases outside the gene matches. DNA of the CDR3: TGCGCCAGCAGCCAGGAGCCGGGACAGGGGGGTGTCGGTGAGCAGTTCTTC. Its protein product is CASSQEPGQGGVGEQFF.

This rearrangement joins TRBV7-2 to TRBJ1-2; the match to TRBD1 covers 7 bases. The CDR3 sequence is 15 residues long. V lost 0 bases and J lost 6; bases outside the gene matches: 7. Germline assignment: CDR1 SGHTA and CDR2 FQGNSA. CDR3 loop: CASSLALWDSHGYTF. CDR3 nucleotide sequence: TGTGCCAGCAGCTTAGCGCTTTGGGACAGCCATGGCTACACCTTC.

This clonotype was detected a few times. The CDR3 DNA is TGTGCCAGCAGTGAAGGCGGGGGTGAAAAACTGTTTTTT. Protein sequence: CASSEGGGEKLFF. V gene TRBV25-1 combines with J gene TRBJ1-4, with D perhaps matching TRBD1 (5 bases). V lost 2 bases and J 7 bases, leaving 8 bases between the germline ends. The CDR3 extends over 13 amino acids. Germline V gene data show CDR1 as MGHDK and CDR2 as SYGVNS.

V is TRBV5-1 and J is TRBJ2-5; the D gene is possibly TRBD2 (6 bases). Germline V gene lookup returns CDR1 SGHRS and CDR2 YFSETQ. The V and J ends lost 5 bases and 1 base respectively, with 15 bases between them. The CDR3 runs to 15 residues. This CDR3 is CASSTRGALQETQYF. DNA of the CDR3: TGCGCCAGCAGTACTCGCGGGGCTCTCCAAGAGACCCAGTACTTC.

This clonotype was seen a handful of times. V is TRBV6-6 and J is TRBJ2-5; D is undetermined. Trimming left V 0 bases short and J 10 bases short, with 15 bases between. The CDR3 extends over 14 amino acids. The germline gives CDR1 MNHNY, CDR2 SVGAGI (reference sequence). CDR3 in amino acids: CASSYSGLLFGQYF. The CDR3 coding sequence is TGTGCCAGCAGTTACTCTGGCCTGTTGTTTGGCCAGTACTTC.

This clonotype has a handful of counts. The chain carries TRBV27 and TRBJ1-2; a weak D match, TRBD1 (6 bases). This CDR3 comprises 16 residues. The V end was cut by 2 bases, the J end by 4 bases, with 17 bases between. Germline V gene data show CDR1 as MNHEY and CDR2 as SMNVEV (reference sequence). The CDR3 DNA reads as TGTGCCAGCAGTTTAAAACCCCAGGGGATGGGCTATGGCTACACCTTC. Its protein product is CASSLKPQGMGYGYTF.

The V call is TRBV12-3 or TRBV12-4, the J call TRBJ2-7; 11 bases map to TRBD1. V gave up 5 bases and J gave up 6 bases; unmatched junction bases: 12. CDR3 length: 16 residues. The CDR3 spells CASSLRWTGGLVEQYF. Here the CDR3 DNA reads TGTGCCAGCAGTCTCCGTTGGACAGGGGGCTTAGTCGAGCAGTACTTC.

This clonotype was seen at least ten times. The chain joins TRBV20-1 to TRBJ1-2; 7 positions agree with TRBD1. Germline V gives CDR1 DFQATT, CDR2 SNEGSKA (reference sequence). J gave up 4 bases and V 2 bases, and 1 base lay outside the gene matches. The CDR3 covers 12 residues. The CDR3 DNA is TGCAGTGCTAGACAGGGGGGCTATGGCTACACCTTC. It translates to CSARQGGYGYTF.

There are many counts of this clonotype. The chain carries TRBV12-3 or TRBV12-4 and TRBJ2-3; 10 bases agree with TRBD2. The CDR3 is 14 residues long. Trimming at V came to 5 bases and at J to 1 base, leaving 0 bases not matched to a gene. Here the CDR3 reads CASSSGGGTDTQYF. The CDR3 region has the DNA TGTGCCAGCAGTAGCGGGGGGGGCACAGATACGCAGTATTTT.

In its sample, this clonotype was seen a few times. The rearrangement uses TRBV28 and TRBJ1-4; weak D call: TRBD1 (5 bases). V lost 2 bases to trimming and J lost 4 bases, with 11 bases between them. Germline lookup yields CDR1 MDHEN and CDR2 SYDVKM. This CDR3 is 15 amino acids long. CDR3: CASSLPTANNEKLFF. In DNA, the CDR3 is TGTGCCAGCAGTTTACCGACAGCTAATAATGAAAAACTGTTTTTT. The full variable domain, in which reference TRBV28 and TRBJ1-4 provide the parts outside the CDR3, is DVKVTQSSRYLVKRTGEKVFLECVQDMDHENMFWYRQDPGLGLRLIYFSYDVKMKEKGDIPEGYSVSREKKERFSLILESASTNQTSMYLCASSLPTANNEKLFFGSGTQLSVL.

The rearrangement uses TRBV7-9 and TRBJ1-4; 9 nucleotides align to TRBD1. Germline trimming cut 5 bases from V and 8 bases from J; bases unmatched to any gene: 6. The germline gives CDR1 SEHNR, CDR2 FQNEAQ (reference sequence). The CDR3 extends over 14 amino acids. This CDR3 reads CASSRTGVSEKLFF. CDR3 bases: TGTGCCAGCAGCAGGACAGGGGTTAGCGAAAAACTGTTTTTT.